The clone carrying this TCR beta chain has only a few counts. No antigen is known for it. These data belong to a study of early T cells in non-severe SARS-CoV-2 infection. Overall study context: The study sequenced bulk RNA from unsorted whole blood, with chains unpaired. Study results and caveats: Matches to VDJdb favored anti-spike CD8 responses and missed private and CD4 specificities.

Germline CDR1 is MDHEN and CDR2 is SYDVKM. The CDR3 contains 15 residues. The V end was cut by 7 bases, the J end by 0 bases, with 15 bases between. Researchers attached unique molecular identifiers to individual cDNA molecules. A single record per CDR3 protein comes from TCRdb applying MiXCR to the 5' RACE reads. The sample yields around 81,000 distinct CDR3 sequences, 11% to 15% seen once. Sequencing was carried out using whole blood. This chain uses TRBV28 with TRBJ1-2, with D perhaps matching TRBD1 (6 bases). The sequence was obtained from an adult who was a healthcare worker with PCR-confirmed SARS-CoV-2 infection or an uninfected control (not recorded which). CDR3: CASTLGGPTNYGYTF. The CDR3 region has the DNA TGTGCCAGCACCCTAGGGGGGCCGACTAACTATGGCTACACCTTC.